This T cell receptor beta chain was observed in a study of T cell responses to AZD1222 COVID-19 vaccine (dated by TCRdb to the early 2020s). Regarding the complete study: AZD1222 recipients given second doses at about 4 weeks or at about 12 weeks were pooled, since spike-specific TCR depth and breadth were not found to differ between the two schedules. A total of just over 230 trial participants underwent TCR sequencing, of whom 200 to 220 had received two doses of AZD1222 and some 26 had received two doses of the MenACWY control vaccine. Trial participants were enrolled into age subgroups of 18-55, 56-69 and 70-plus years, which contained roughly 140, 27 and 60 TCR-sequenced participants, respectively.

Interpreted using the paper, the time point label stands for: baseline before first vaccination. Vaccinee samples came from UK trials COV001 and COV002, including a single-blind randomized controlled phase 2/3 trial of AZD1222 (ChAdOx1 nCoV-19) in healthy adults. For TCRbeta chain sequencing, PBMC samples were collected from trial participants at day 0 and at day 28 after the second dose. The study at large found these results: Vaccine-associated CD4 TCRs spanned the whole spike protein, with dominant responses in regions 160-218 and 743-854. Because no day 14 peak-response samples were available, the repertoires could be characterized only after the peak T cell response. Spike-specific TCR breadth and depth rose significantly after two AZD1222 doses compared with day 0 and with MenACWY recipients. Only five to seven AZD1222 recipients were SARS-CoV-2 seropositive at baseline, limiting conclusions about previously exposed vaccinees. Most participants were white British and females outnumbered males, and the authors suggested that clonal diversity may have been underestimated. Reportedly, almost half of the unique spike-specific TCRs recognized epitopes lying outside the regions that are mutated in the B.1.351 and B.1.1.7 variants. The 56-69-year group was small, and its depth increase did not reach significance, likely because of low power.

Counted from cysteine to phenylalanine, this CDR3 has 17 amino acids. Just the 51-base CDR3 DNA is kept, in frame starting at base 1. Sequences LGHDT (CDR1) and YNNKEL (CDR2) are obtained from the germline V gene (reference sequence). At the junction V is shortened by 0 bases and J by 5 bases, with 19 bases in between. With regard to this clone: It lacks a known antigen. No per-base quality is available; no much larger clone lies one base away.

The CDR3 regions of human TCRbeta chains were analyzed by immunosequencing. As for the original processing: TCRs in the repertoires were matched against a reference library of SARS-CoV-2-specific TCRs that had been generated with the MIRA antigen-specificity platform. Breadth was defined as the fraction of unique TCRs that were SARS-CoV-2-associated, and depth was defined as the fraction of total T cells that were SARS-CoV-2-associated. Using the MIRA data, every spike-specific TCR was mapped to the spike region that the TCR reacted to and assigned to either a CD4 or a CD8 class. Log10-transformed breadth and depth values were compared by one-way ANOVA with Sidak's multiple comparisons tests. The table comes from immuneACCESS by way of TCRdb, which keeps in-frame sequences with V and J called. Part of the clones is missing from these tables; in studies checked, under half for an unresolved V gene and the rest for unknown reasons. The DNA gave D and trimming, while V, J and clone size come from that table. In all, the sample holds roughly 190,000 clones, and under 95% of those were seen once. Roughly 0.99% of the sample is held by the ten biggest clonotypes.

The sample was peripheral blood, taken on day 0 of AZD1222 vaccination. The TCR comes from an adult in good health. The sequence links TRBV3-1 (or the pseudogene TRBV3-2) to TRBJ1-1, with no reliable assignment of the D segment. The encoded CDR3 is CASSQDLRKVSITEAFF. In nucleotide form, the sequence is TGTGCCAGCAGCCAAGACCTCCGTAAAGTATCCATTACTGAAGCTTTCTTT.